The present TCR beta chain was sequenced within a study of T cell responses to AZD1222 COVID-19 vaccine. The V gene's germline CDR1 is MNHEY and CDR2 SVGAGI. V gave up 8 bases and J gave up 0 bases, with 13 bases separating them. The CDR3 contains 14 residues. Second-dose recipients at about 4 or about 12 weeks were treated as one pooled group. Study findings and constraints: It was only after the peak T cell response that any repertoires were sampled. Clonal diversity was possibly underestimated, and white British individuals and females predominated among donors. Spike was spanned by vaccine-associated CD4 TCRs, with dominance at 160-218 and 743-854.

The repertoire was sequenced with immunoSEQ multiplex PCR; TCRdb's copy has only in-frame clones and lacks some. Of 130,000 or so clones listed, 88% are singletons. With respect to this clone: Its antigen is unidentified.

The rearrangement uses TRBV6-5 and TRBJ1-1; possibly TRBD1 for D (5 bases). The receptor comes from an adult who received the AZD1222 COVID-19 vaccine. The sample consisted of peripheral blood, taken 28 days after the second AZD1222 dose. CDR3 in DNA: TGTGCCAGCCTTGGGAGGGGCATGAACACTGAAGCTTTCTTT. Translation gives CASLGRGMNTEAFF.